A single sample is the source of the 31 T cell receptor beta chains below, sequenced in a study of tumor-infiltrating lymphocytes in primary liver carcinoma. TCR beta cDNA came from about 0.45 ug total RNA, primed with a constant-region primer. Libraries for TCR beta were built through three nested multiplex PCR rounds, which together made up a slightly modified ARM-PCR procedure. TRBV1-TRBV30 forward and Cbeta reverse primers drove the first two approximately 10-cycle rounds. One entry per CDR3 protein results from TCRdb running MiXCR on the multiplex PCR reads. This sample has some 38,000 distinct CDR3 sequences, with roughly 80% found just once. Total RNA and DNA came together from approximately 20-30 mg of bulk tissue without cell sorting. Sequenced input: liver tumor tissue from sampling region 4. Stated subset: tumor region T4, right-lateral pole. Source of these receptors: a man in his forties with primary liver carcinoma and hepatitis B virus infection.

In regard to this clonotype: The junction departs from germline at one end; a sequencing error may be responsible. The rearrangement joins TRBV5-4 to TRBJ2-3; weak D call: TRBD2 (6 bases). The CDR3 has 16 residues. Per germline, CDR1 SGHNT and CDR2 YYREEE (reference sequence). In DNA, the CDR3 is TGTGCCAGCAGCTTGCTCGCGGGAATGCCCACAGATACACAGTATTTT. Its protein product is CASSLLAGMPTDTQYF.

With respect to this clonotype: Its ends do not fully match the called genes, so a read error is possible. The genes are TRBV6-1 and TRBJ2-4, with 8 bases fitting TRBD1. This CDR3 comprises 16 residues. Germline CDR1 reads MNHNS; CDR2 reads SASEGT. This CDR3 is CASSTTGGFAKNVQYF. As DNA, the CDR3 is TGTGCCAGCAGTACCACAGGGGGGTTCGCCAAAAACGTTCAGTACTTC.

This clonotype has ten or more counts. The J gene is TRBJ1-1, the V gene TRBV28; D is possibly TRBD1 (5 bases). The CDR3 covers 17 residues. V was trimmed by 1 base and J by 1 base, leaving 16 bases between them. Germline values: CDR1 MDHEN, CDR2 SYDVKM. CDR3 protein: CASSLFGTGLRNTEAFF. CDR3 DNA sequence: TGTGCCAGCAGTTTATTTGGAACGGGACTCAGGAACACTGAAGCTTTCTTT.

As concerns this clonotype: At one boundary the junction diverges from the germline segment, which might be a read error. The chain has TRBV29-1 and TRBJ1-1; D is perhaps TRBD1 (6 bases). CDR3 length equals 13 residues. Germline CDR1 reads SQVTM; CDR2 reads ANQGSEA. The chain's CDR3 is CSVEDSSNSEAFF. The CDR3 nucleotides read TGCAGTGTTGAGGACAGTAGCAACAGTGAAGCTTTCTTT.

The genes are TRBV12-3 or TRBV12-4 and TRBJ1-5; D gene ambiguous. The CDR3 is 15 amino acids. The V gene lost 9 bases and the J gene lost 4 bases, with 19 bases spanning the gap. The CDR3 sequence is CASTLGTVINQPQHF. The CDR3 DNA reads as TGTGCCAGTACGCTGGGCACCGTAATAAATCAGCCCCAGCATTTT.

This clonotype was seen a single time. This chain joins TRBV11-2 and TRBJ2-3, with 9 bases lining up with TRBD2. Germline lookup yields CDR1 SGHAT and CDR2 FQNNGV. Trimming at V came to 5 bases and at J to 2 bases, leaving 11 bases not matched to a gene. The length of the CDR3 is 17 residues. CDR3 in DNA: TGTGCCAGCAGCGAGGCCCAGAGACTAGCGGTCACAGATACGCAGTATTTT. Translating gives CASSEAQRLAVTDTQYF.

The chain couples TRBV11-2 to TRBJ2-1; D is possibly TRBD1 or TRBD2 (5 bases each). Trimming left V 5 bases short and J 10 bases short, with 18 bases between. The germline gives CDR1 SGHAT, CDR2 FQNNGV. The CDR3 runs 14 residues. The CDR3 coding sequence is TGTGCCAGCAGCGCTAGACTGGGGGTGGCCGAGCAGTTCTTC. Translation gives CASSARLGVAEQFF.

About this clonotype: The junction departs from germline at one end; a sequencing error may be responsible. V and J are TRBV5-4 and TRBJ2-2; 9 positions match TRBD2. The CDR3 extends over 19 amino acids. Germline CDR1 and CDR2: SGHNT and YYREEE (reference sequence). The CDR3 reads CASNDPVLAGFANTGELFF. DNA of the CDR3: TGTGCCAGCAATGATCCGGTACTAGCGGGTTTCGCGAACACTGGGGAGCTGTTTTTT.

The chain recombines TRBV12-3 or TRBV12-4 with TRBJ2-5; 7 bases are shared with TRBD1. CDR3 length: 14 amino acids. The CDR3 region is CVIAQGQSQETQYF. CDR3 in DNA: TGTGTCATCGCTCAGGGACAGTCTCAAGAGACCCAGTACTTC.

In regard to this clonotype: One end of the junction fails to match germline, which may point to a read error. The chain carries TRBV28 and TRBJ2-1; no reliable D call. The CDR3 spans 11 residues. CDR1 and CDR2 (germline): MDHEN, SYDVKM. Written as DNA, the CDR3 is TGTGCCAGCAACCCTGGCAATGAGCAGCTCTTC. Its protein product is CASNPGNEQLF.

On this clonotype: At one of its ends the junction is not consistent with the germline gene, which may arise from a read error. J is TRBJ1-1 and V is TRBV29-1, with unresolved D. The CDR3 has 14 residues. CDR1 and CDR2 from the germline V gene are SQVTM and ANQGSEA. The CDR3 loop is CSVRTRLGNTGAFF. The CDR3 DNA reads as TGCAGCGTCAGGACGCGATTAGGAAACACTGGAGCTTTCTTT. Full variable domain (remainder filled in from reference TRBV29-1 and TRBJ1-1): SAVISQKPSRDICQRGTSLTIQCQVDSQVTMMFWYRQQPGQSLTLIATANQGSEATYESGFVIDKFPISRPNLTFSTLTVSNMSPEDSSIYLCSVRTRLGNTGAFFGQGTRLTVV.

With regard to this clonotype: The junction shows a germline mismatch at one end, possibly a read error. The chain employs TRBV4-2 and TRBJ2-7; TRBD2 agrees at 7 bases. The CDR3 is 16 residues long. Looked up from germline, CDR1 is LGHNA and CDR2 is YNFKEQ. The CDR3: CASSQDGASGSYVQYF. CDR3 nucleotide sequence: TGCGCCAGCAGCCAAGATGGGGCTAGCGGCTCCTACGTGCAGTACTTC.

The chain uses TRBV11-3 and TRBJ2-3, with TRBD2 identical over 7 bases. CDR1 SGHNT and CDR2 YENEEA come from the germline V gene. This CDR3 is 15 amino acids long. The CDR3 bases are TGTGACAACAGCCCGGGGGGACTCCTGGGCGGAACGCAGTATTTT. Protein sequence: CDNSPGGLLGGTQYF.

About this clonotype itself: At one of its ends the junction is not consistent with the germline gene, which may arise from a read error. This chain joins TRBV11-1 and TRBJ2-7, with a possible D match to TRBD2 (6 bases). Per the germline V gene, CDR1 is SGHAT and CDR2 is FQDESV (reference sequence). The CDR3 sequence is 15 residues long. The CDR3 sequence: CASTSSRDSSYGQYF. The CDR3 region has the DNA TGTGCTAGCACCTCATCCCGGGACTCCTCCTACGGGCAGTACTTC.

In regard to this clonotype: Since no conserved phenylalanine or tryptophan closes the CDR3, a read error is the likely cause. The chain combines TRBV11-2 with TRBJ2-5; a weak D match, TRBD1 (6 bases). Germline loops: CDR1 SGHAT, CDR2 FQNNGV. Between the trimmed V and J ends, which lost 1 base and 6 bases, there was a span of 15 bases. This CDR3 is 15 amino acids long. The CDR3 sequence is CASSLGARGQKTQYL. The CDR3 DNA sequence: TGTGCCAGCAGCTTAGGGGCTAGGGGACAAAAGACCCAGTACTTA.

Worth noting for this clonotype: The junction shows a germline mismatch at one end, possibly a read error. V is TRBV6-5 and J is TRBJ2-3; 7 bases match TRBD1. Germline V gene sequence: CDR1 MNHEY, CDR2 SVGAGI. The CDR3 covers 16 residues. The CDR3 region is CAISLTGTDTTDTQYF. The DNA for the CDR3 is TGTGCCATCAGTTTAACCGGGACAGACACAACAGATACGCAGTATTTT.

As for this clonotype: Because the CDR3 is missing its conserved closing phenylalanine or tryptophan, this is likely a read error. V usage is TRBV14 and J usage is TRBJ2-2, with a tentative D call TRBD1 (6 bases). The CDR3 covers 16 residues. Germline V CDR1 and CDR2: SGHDN, FVKESK. CDR3 sequence reads: CASSPRGQSNTGELFL. In nucleotides, the CDR3 is TGTGCCAGTAGCCCCAGAGGACAGTCCAACACCGGGGAGCTGTTTCTT.

The chain has TRBV11-2 and TRBJ2-3, with 11 bases matching TRBD2. The CDR3 has 16 residues. Trimming at V came to 6 bases and at J to 8 bases, leaving 13 bases not matched to a gene. Germline V gene lookup returns CDR1 SGHAT and CDR2 FQNNGV. CDR3 sequence reads: CASSLELAGVAGTQYF. The CDR3 nucleotides are TGTGCCAGCAGTTTGGAACTAGCGGGAGTGGCAGGTACGCAGTATTTT.

As to this clonotype: One end of the junction varies from germline; a read error may be responsible. The chain is built from TRBV12-3 or TRBV12-4 and TRBJ1-1; D may be TRBD1 (6 bases). The CDR3 totals 14 residues. For the CDR3, the DNA is TGTGCCAGCAGTAGACATCGGGGGCAGGCTGAAACTTTCTTT. Translated: CASSRHRGQAETFF.

This rearrangement joins TRBV20-1 to TRBJ2-3; D not certain. The CDR3 covers 16 residues. Germline CDR1 is DFQATT and CDR2 is SNEGSKA (reference sequence). Trimming left V 6 bases short and J 1 base short, with 20 bases between. CDR3 in DNA: TGCAGTGCCTTTCAGGCCGCCCCTCCGGGCACAGATACGCAGTATTTT. It codes for CSAFQAAPPGTDTQYF.

As for this clonotype: Here the CDR3 omits its conserved ending phenylalanine or tryptophan, so a read error is the likely source. The rearrangement links TRBV11-1 to TRBJ2-3; D might be TRBD2 (5 bases). The CDR3 extends over 15 amino acids. Germline V gives CDR1 SGHAT, CDR2 FQDESV (reference sequence). The CDR3 spells CASSLPRESRDTQYY. DNA of the CDR3: TGTGCCAGCAGTTTGCCTAGGGAGAGCAGAGATACGCAGTATTAT.

On this clonotype: At one end, the junction sequence differs from germline, possibly due to a read error. This chain connects TRBV6-4 to TRBJ2-1, with 11 positions matching TRBD2. Germline-derived CDR1 and CDR2 are MRHNA and SNTAGT. CDR3 length equals 15 residues. The CDR3 region has the DNA TGTGCCTGCAGCCACAAGGCTAGCGGGGGGAATGAGCAGTTCTTT. Its translation: CACSHKASGGNEQFF.

The chain joins TRBV14 to TRBJ2-1; 8 nucleotides match TRBD2. The trim removed 9 bases at V and 12 bases at J, leaving 22 bases unmatched. Germline CDR1 reads SGHDN; CDR2 reads FVKESK. The length of the CDR3 is 16 residues. CDR3: CARSAVAGWVNNWQFF. DNA of the CDR3: TGTGCCAGAAGTGCCGTAGCGGGATGGGTAAACAATTGGCAGTTCTTC.

V and J are TRBV4-2 and TRBJ2-1; 8 bases agree with TRBD2. The ends lost 3 bases at V and 5 bases at J; junction bases unmatched: 9. The CDR3 is made up of 16 amino acids. Germline V CDR1 and CDR2: LGHNA, YNFKEQ. In nucleotides, the CDR3 is TGTGCCAGCAGCCACGCGGGGGGACGGGGAAACAATGAGCAGTTCTTC. Residues: CASSHAGGRGNNEQFF.

A word on this clonotype: Possible read error: a much larger clone is one base away. The V gene is TRBV20-1, the J gene TRBJ1-2; 7 bases line up with TRBD1. The CDR3 covers 13 residues. Trimming removed 6 bases from V and 8 bases from J; junction bases left unmatched: 12. The germline CDR1 and CDR2 sequences are DFQATT and SNEGSKA (reference sequence). Here the CDR3 DNA reads TGCAGTGCCAGCCACATCGACAGGGAAGGCTACACCTTC. Encoded protein: CSASHIDREGYTF.

The chain links TRBV28 to TRBJ2-5; possible D gene TRBD2, 5 bases. The V end was cut by 1 base, the J end by 5 bases, with 14 bases between. CDR1 and CDR2 (germline): MDHEN, SYDVKM. The CDR3 runs to 15 residues. Here the CDR3 reads CASSLLNGNLETQYF. The CDR3 DNA follows: TGTGCCAGCAGTTTATTGAACGGGAATTTGGAGACCCAGTACTTC.

In its sample, this clonotype ranks as medium-sized. The V and J genes are TRBV5-4 and TRBJ2-7; D possibly corresponds to TRBD2 (5 bases). Germline V lookup: CDR1 SGHNT, CDR2 YYREEE (reference sequence). Trimming removed 4 bases at V and 6 bases at J, with 17 bases between. The CDR3 covers 14 residues. Here the CDR3 reads CASSEADWAPEQYF. The CDR3 DNA is TGTGCCAGCAGCGAGGCGGACTGGGCCCCCGAGCAGTACTTC.

On this clonotype itself: The germline gene is not matched at one end of the junction; a read error may be the cause. This chain connects TRBV11-2 to TRBJ2-3; a weak D match, TRBD2 (6 bases). The CDR3 covers 16 residues. The germline CDR1 and CDR2 sequences are SGHAT and FQNNGV. The CDR3 sequence: CVSRRETRRVGDTQYF. The CDR3 DNA reads as TGTGTCAGCAGGCGGGAAACAAGGAGGGTCGGAGATACGCAGTATTTT.

This clonotype was seen only once. A junction end diverges from the germline sequence, so it may reflect a read error. The chain is built from TRBV7-8 and TRBJ2-7, with 7 nucleotides matching TRBD1. The CDR3 totals 13 residues. CDR1 is SGHVS and CDR2 is FQNEAQ in the germline V gene. The CDR3 sequence: CASSRDSSYKQYF. The CDR3 DNA sequence: TGTGCCAGCAGCCGGGACAGTTCCTACAAGCAATACTTC.

Comment on this clonotype: The conserved closing phenylalanine or tryptophan is absent in this CDR3, likely reflecting a read error. CDR3 nucleotides: TGTGCCAGCACCTTACAGGGGCTGGATGAGCAGTACCTC. This translates into CASTLQGLDEQYL. V and J are TRBV5-4 and TRBJ2-7, with 7 bases aligning to TRBD1. Germline assignment: CDR1 SGHNT and CDR2 YYREEE (reference sequence). CDR3 length: 13 amino acids. The junction had 10 bases not matched to a gene; V was cut back by 6 bases and J by 7 bases.

As regards this clonotype: At one of its ends the junction is not consistent with the germline gene, which may arise from a read error. The rearrangement links TRBV29-1 to TRBJ1-2, with D unresolved. Germline CDR1 reads SQVTM; CDR2 reads ANQGSEA. The CDR3 is made up of 9 amino acids. CDR3 nucleotides: TGCAGCGGGGATGATAGCTACATCTTC. Translated: CSGDDSYIF.